This TCR beta chain stems from a study of T cells in Graves' hyperthyroidism and ophthalmopathy. Overall study results and limits: Ophthalmopathy was separated from stable hyperthyroidism by a 13 V-J model.

The CDR3 totals 15 residues. Looked up from germline, CDR1 is LGHNA and CDR2 is YNFKEQ. Unmatched junction bases numbered 5, after V lost 1 base and J lost 3 bases. Worth noting for this clonotype: The antigen remains undetermined.

There were TCR beta CDR3 regions amplified from RNA transcripts. Using the HTBI primer set, a first-round RT-PCR was run on the TCR CDR3. TCRdb fed the multiplex PCR reads into MiXCR, producing one record per CDR3 protein. Of a few hundred thousand distinct CDR3 sequences in the sample, about 45% are singletons; the top ten hold approximately 7.5%. Diagnoses used clinical symptoms, serum thyroxine and TRAb, thyroid ultrasound and orbital computed tomography. Sequenced input: peripheral blood or thyroid tissue (not recorded which). The sequence was obtained from a woman under 30 with Graves' hyperthyroidism. This chain uses TRBV4-2 with TRBJ1-2; 7 positions agree with TRBD1. The CDR3 coding sequence is TGTGCCAGCAGCCAAGTGGGAACAGGGGACTATGGCTACACCTTC. Residues: CASSQVGTGDYGYTF.